The clone carrying this TCR beta chain was detected a few times. Time point in this sample: sample taken at primary tumor resection. Frozen PBMC, nontumor lung or tumor provided whole RNA, which was sequenced unsorted. TCRdb itself ran the 5' RACE reads through MiXCR, one entry per CDR3 protein. This sample has some 50,000 distinct CDR3 sequences, with 7.5% to 8% found just once. The data originate from a study of spatial heterogeneity in lung cancer. Germline lookup yields CDR1 SGHTA and CDR2 FQGTGA. Trimming removed 5 bases from V and 5 bases from J, with 15 bases in between. The CDR3 length is 14 residues.

The origin of this receptor is a female donor with early-stage non-small cell lung cancer. The sample consisted of PBMCs, taken at surgery. The rearrangement links TRBV7-3 to TRBJ1-1; tentatively, D is TRBD1 (5 bases). In DNA form, the CDR3 reads TGTGCCAGCAGCCCGCAGGGTAGTGCGACTGAAGCTTTCTTT. Its translation: CASSPQGSATEAFF.